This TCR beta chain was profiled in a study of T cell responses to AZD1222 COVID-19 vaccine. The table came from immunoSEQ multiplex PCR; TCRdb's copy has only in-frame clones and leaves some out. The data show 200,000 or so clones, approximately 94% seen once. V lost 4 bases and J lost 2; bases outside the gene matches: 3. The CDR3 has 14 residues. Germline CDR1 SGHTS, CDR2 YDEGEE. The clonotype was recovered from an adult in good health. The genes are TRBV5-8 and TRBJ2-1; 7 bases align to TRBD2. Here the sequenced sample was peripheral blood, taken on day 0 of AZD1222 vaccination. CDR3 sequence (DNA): TGTGCCAGCAGCAGGGGACTAACCTACAATGAGCAGTTCTTC. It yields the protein CASSRGLTYNEQFF.